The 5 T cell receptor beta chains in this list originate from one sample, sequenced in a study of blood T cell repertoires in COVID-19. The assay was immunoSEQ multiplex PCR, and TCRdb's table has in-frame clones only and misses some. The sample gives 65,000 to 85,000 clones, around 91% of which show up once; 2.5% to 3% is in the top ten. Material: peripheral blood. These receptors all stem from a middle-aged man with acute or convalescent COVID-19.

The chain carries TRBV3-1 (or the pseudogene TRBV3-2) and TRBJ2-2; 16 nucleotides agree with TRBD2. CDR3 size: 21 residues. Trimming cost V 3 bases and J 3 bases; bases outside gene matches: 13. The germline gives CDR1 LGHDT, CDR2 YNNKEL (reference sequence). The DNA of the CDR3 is TGTGCCAGCAGCCAGGTTGGGACTAGCGGGAGGGCCCTGGGGGACACCGGGGAGCTGTTTTTT. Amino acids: CASSQVGTSGRALGDTGELFF.

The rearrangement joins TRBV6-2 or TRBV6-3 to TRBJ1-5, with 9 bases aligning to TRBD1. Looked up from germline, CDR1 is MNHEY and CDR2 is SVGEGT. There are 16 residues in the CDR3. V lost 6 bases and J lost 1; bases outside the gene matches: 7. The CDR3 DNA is TGTGCCAGCAGCCACACAGGGGGCTGGAGCAATCAGCCCCAGCATTTT. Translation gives CASSHTGGWSNQPQHF.

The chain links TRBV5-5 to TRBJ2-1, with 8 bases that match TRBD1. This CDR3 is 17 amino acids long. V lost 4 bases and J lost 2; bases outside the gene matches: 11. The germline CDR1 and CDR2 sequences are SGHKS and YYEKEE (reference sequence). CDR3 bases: TGTGCCAGCAGCCTCGGTCAGGGCAGGGGGCCCTACAATGAGCAGTTCTTC. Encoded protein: CASSLGQGRGPYNEQFF.

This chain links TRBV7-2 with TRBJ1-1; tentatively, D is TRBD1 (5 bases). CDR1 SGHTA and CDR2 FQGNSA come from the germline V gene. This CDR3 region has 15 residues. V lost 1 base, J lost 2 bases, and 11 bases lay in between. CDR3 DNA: TGTGCCAGCAGCTTAGTCGGGGGGATTAACACTGAAGCTTTCTTT. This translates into CASSLVGGINTEAFF.

CDR3 region: CAIQLPGQGPETQYF. CDR3 nucleotides: TGTGCCATCCAACTCCCGGGACAGGGTCCAGAGACCCAGTACTTC. V usage is TRBV6-5 and J usage is TRBJ2-5; TRBD1 matches 9 bases. V trimming: 10 bases; J trimming: 4 bases; junction bases outside the gene matches: 13. Germline V lookup: CDR1 MNHEY, CDR2 SVGAGI. The CDR3 contains 15 residues.